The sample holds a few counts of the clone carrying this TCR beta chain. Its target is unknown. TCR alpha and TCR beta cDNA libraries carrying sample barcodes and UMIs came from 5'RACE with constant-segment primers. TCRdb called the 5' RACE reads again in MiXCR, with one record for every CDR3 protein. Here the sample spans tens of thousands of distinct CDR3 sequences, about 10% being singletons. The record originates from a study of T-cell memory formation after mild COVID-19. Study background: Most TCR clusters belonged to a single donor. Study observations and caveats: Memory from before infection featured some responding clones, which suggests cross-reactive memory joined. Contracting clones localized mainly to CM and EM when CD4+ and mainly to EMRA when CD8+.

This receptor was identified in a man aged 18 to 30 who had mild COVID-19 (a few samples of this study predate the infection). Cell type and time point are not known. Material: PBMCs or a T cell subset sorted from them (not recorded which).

CDR3 in amino acids: CSAREGTNYGYTF. The CDR3 DNA reads as TGCAGTGCTAGAGAAGGTACCAACTATGGCTACACCTTC. The rearrangement links TRBV20-1 to TRBJ1-2; D unresolved. Between the trimmed V and J ends, which lost 0 bases and 2 bases, there was a span of 7 bases. The CDR3 has 13 amino acids. Germline V gene lookup returns CDR1 DFQATT and CDR2 SNEGSKA (reference sequence).